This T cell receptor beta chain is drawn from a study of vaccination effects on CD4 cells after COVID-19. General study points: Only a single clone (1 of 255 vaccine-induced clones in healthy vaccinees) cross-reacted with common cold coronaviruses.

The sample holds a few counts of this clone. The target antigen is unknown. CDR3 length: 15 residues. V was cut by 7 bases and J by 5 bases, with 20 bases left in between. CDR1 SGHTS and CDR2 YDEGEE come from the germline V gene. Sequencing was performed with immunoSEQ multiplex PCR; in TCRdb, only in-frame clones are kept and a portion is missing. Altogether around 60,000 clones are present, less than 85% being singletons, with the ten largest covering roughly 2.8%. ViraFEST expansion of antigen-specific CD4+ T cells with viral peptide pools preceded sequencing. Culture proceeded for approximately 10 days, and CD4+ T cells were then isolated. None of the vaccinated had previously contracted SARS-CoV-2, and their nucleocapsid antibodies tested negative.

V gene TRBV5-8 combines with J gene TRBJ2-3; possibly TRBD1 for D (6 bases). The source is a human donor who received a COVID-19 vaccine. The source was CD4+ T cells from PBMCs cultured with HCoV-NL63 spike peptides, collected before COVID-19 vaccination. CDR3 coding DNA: TGTGCCAGCCCCTCGTGGGGGCTAGTGAGAGATACGCAGTATTTT. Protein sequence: CASPSWGLVRDTQYF.